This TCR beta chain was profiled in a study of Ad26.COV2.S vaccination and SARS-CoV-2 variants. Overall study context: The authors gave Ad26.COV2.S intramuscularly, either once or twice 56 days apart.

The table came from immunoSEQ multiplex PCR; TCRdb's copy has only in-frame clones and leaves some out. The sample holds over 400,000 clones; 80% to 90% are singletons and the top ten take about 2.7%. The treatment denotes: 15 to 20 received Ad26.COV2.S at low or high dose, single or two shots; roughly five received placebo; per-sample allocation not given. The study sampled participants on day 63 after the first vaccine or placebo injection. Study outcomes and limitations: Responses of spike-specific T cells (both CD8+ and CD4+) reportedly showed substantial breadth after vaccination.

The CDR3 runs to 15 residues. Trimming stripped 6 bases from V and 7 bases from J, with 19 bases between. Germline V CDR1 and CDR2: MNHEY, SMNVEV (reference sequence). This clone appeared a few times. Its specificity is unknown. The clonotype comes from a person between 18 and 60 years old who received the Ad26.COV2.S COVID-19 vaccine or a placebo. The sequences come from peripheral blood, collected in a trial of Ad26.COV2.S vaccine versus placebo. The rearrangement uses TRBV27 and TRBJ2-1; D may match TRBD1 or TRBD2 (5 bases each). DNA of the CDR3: TGTGCCAGCAGAAGACCGGGACCCCCGGGGAATGAGCAGTTCTTC. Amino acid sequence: CASRRPGPPGNEQFF.